This paragraph reports one T cell receptor (beta chain). Germline V CDR1 and CDR2: SEHNR, FQNEAQ (reference sequence). The CDR3 is 17 residues long. Trimming took 5 bases from V and 5 from J, leaving 24 bases between them. This sample is drawn from a study of blood T cell repertoires in COVID-19. Study-level information: There were acute and convalescent COVID-19 samples, and they came from the United States, Italy and Spain.

Authors' methods: Amplified reference gene primers provided the basis for estimating nucleated cell counts. Clones were sequenced by immunoSEQ multiplex PCR, and TCRdb holds only the in-frame ones, with some missing. V and J calls and clone size are those listed in that table; D and trimming were worked out from the DNA. Of fewer than 400,000 clones listed, around 87% are singletons. Specimen: PBMCs or T cells enriched from blood (not recorded which). This sequence joins TRBV7-9 and TRBJ1-2; D is perhaps TRBD1 (5 bases). The source of this sequence is a woman aged 45-65 years who had recovered from COVID-19. The CDR3 DNA reads as TGTGCCAGCAGCCCTGAGGGATCAACGGGGGGAAAATATGGCTACACCTTC. This sequence encodes CASSPEGSTGGKYGYTF.